This TCR beta chain was obtained from a study of shared clonotypes between healthy human individuals. Notes on this clone: With only one base between it and a far larger clone, this is likely a read error. Other DNA variants within this sample encode the same CDR3.

The protocol was immunoSEQ multiplex PCR, while the TCRdb copy is restricted to in-frame clones and leaves out a portion. The table has fewer than 600,000 clones, 70% to 80% seen once. V was shortened by 6 bases and J by 5 bases, with 13 bases between the two germline ends. Germline assignment: CDR1 SNHLY and CDR2 FYNNEI. CDR3 length: 13 amino acids. This chain joins TRBV2 and TRBJ1-1; D is perhaps TRBD1 (5 bases). Input material: PBMCs. The TCR originated in a woman aged 40 to 55 in good health. Some clones in this sample may be carry-over from other donors' samples. The CDR3, as DNA: TGTGCCAGCAGCGTGGGGGGTGGGACTGAAGCTTTCTTT. This codes for CASSVGGGTEAFF.